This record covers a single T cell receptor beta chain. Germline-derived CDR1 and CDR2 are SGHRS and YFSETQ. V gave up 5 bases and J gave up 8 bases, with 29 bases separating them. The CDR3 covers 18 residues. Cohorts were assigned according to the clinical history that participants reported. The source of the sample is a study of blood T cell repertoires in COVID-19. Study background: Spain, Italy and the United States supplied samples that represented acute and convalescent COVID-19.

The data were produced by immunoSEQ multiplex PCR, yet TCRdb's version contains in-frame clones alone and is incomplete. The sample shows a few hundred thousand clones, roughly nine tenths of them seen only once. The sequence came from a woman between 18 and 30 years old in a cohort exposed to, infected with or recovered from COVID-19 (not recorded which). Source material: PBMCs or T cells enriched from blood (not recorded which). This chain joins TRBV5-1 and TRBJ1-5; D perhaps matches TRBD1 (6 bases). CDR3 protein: CASRSPDTEDSAGEPQHF. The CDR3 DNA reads TGCGCCAGCAGATCCCCAGACACAGAGGACAGCGCGGGGGAGCCCCAGCATTTT.